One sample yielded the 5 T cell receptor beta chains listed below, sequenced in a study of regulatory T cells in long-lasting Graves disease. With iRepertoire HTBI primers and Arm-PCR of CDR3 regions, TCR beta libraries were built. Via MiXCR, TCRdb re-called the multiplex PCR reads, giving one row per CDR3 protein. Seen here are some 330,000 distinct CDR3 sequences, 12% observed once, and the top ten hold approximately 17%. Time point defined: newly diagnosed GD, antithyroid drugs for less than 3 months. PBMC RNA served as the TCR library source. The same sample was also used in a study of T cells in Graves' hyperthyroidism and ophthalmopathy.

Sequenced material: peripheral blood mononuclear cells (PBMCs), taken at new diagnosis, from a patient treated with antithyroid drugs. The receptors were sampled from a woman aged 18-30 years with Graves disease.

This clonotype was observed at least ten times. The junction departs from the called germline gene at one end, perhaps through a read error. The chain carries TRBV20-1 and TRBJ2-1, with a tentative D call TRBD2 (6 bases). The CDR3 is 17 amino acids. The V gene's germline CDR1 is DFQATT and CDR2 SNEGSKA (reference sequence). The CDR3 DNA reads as TGCAGTGCTTCAGTAACCTGGGACTGGACCTCCTACAGTGAGCAGTTCTTC. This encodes CSASVTWDWTSYSEQFF.

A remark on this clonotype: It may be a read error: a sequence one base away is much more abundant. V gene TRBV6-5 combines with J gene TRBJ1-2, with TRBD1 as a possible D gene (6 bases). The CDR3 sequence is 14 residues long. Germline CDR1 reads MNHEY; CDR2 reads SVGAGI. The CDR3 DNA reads TGTGCCAGCAGTTATGGGGGCCCAATCTATGGCTGCACCTTC. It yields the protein CASSYGGPIYGCTF.

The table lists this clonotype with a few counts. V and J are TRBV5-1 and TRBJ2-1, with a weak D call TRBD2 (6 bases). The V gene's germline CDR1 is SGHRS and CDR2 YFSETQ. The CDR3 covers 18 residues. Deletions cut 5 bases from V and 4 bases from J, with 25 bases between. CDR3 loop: CASSLTPVGAGSYNEQFF. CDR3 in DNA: TGCGCCAGCAGTTTGACCCCGGTAGGGGCGGGATCGTACAATGAGCAGTTCTTC. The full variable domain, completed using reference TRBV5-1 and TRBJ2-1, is KAGVTQTPRYLIKTRGQQVTLSCSPISGHRSVSWYQQTPGQGLQFLFEYFSETQRNKGNFPGRFSGRQFSNSRSEMNVSTLELGDSALYLCASSLTPVGAGSYNEQFFGPGTRLTVL.

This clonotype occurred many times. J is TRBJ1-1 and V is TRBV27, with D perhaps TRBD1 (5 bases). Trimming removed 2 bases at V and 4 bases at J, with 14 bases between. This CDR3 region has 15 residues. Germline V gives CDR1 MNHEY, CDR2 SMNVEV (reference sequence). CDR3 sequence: CASSLERGSATEAFF. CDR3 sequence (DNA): TGTGCCAGCAGTTTAGAGAGGGGCTCGGCCACTGAAGCTTTCTTT.

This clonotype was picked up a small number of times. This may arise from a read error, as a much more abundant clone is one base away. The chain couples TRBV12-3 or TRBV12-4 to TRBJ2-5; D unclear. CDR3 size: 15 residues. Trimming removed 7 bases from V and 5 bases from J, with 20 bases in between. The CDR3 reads CASKSRVYPGETQYF. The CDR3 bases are TGTGCCAGCAAGTCAAGGGTATACCCTGGCGAGACCCAGTACTTC.